This passage covers 30 T cell receptor beta chains from one sample sequenced in a study of blood T cell repertoires in COVID-19. Profiled with immunoSEQ multiplex PCR; TCRdb holds only in-frame clones, not every one. The sample carries about 300,000 clones, about 82% recorded once. The specimen sequenced was peripheral blood. These receptors all come from a woman aged 45-65 years with acute or convalescent COVID-19.

This clone was observed a single time. V and J are TRBV4-3 and TRBJ2-2, with 11 nucleotides matching TRBD1. The trim removed 0 bases at V and 6 bases at J, leaving 15 bases unmatched. CDR3 length: 20 amino acids. From germline, CDR1 is LGHNA and CDR2 YSLEER. In DNA form, the CDR3 reads TGCGCCAGCAGCCAAGAGGCCCTGGACAGGGGGCTTCCCCTAGCCGGGGAGCTGTTTTTT. Translation gives CASSQEALDRGLPLAGELFF.

This clone was counted a few times. The same CDR3 arises from other DNA sequences in this sample as well. The chain uses TRBV7-9 and TRBJ1-5; the match to TRBD1 covers 10 bases. Trimming removed 6 bases from V and 5 bases from J; junction bases left unmatched: 4. The CDR3 loop spans 14 amino acids. CDR1 and CDR2 from the germline V gene are SEHNR and FQNEAQ (reference sequence). This chain's CDR3 is CASSSGQGDQPQHF. The CDR3 region has the DNA TGTGCCAGCAGTTCCGGACAGGGGGATCAGCCCCAGCATTTT.

The chain has TRBV5-5 and TRBJ1-3, with 7 bases fitting TRBD1. The CDR3 is 15 residues long. The germline V gene encodes CDR1 SGHKS and CDR2 YYEKEE (reference sequence). J gave up 3 bases and V 4 bases, and 7 bases lay outside the gene matches. The CDR3 sequence: CASSPGGTIGNTIYF. Written as DNA, the CDR3 is TGTGCCAGCAGCCCAGGGGGGACAATTGGAAACACCATATATTTT.

This clone has more than one count but fewer than ten. This chain links TRBV7-9 with TRBJ2-2, with D possibly TRBD2 on 5 matching bases. There are 14 residues in the CDR3. The V and J ends lost 1 base and 6 bases respectively, with 9 bases between them. Germline V gene data show CDR1 as SEHNR and CDR2 as FQNEAQ (reference sequence). DNA for the CDR3: TGTGCCAGCAGCTTAGACGGAGGTTCCGGGGAGCTGTTTTTT. This translates into CASSLDGGSGELFF.

In DNA, the CDR3 is TGTGCCAGCAGCCCGTCCTCCGGCTACAATGAGCAGTTCTTC. It yields the protein CASSPSSGYNEQFF. The chain recombines TRBV9 with TRBJ2-1; unclear D gene. This CDR3 is 14 amino acids long. Germline CDR1 reads SGDLS; CDR2 reads YYNGEE. Trimming removed 4 bases at V and 3 bases at J, with 11 bases between. The variable domain in full, completed from reference TRBV9 and TRBJ2-1, reads DSGVTQTPKHLITATGQRVTLRCSPRSGDLSVYWYQQSLDQGLQFLIQYYNGEERAKGNILERFSAQQFPDLHSELNLSSLELGDSALYFCASSPSSGYNEQFFGPGTRLTVL.

The gene calls are TRBV6-5 and TRBJ2-7; 7 positions match TRBD1. The V gene end was trimmed by 3 bases and the J gene end by 1 base; junction bases not matched to a gene: 3. Germline CDR1 is MNHEY and CDR2 is SVGAGI. The CDR3 has 14 residues. CDR3: CASSYIQGSYEQYF. In nucleotides, the CDR3 is TGTGCCAGCAGTTATATACAGGGGTCCTACGAGCAGTACTTC.

The chain employs TRBV9 and TRBJ1-1, with 10 nucleotides matching TRBD1. The CDR3 runs to 16 residues. The germline CDR1 and CDR2 sequences are SGDLS and YYNGEE. With 0 bases clipped from V and 8 bases from J, the junction kept 10 bases outside the gene matches. The CDR3 DNA follows: TGTGCCAGCAGCGTAGGTATGACAGGGGGCGTCGAAGAAGCTTTCTTT. Protein: CASSVGMTGGVEEAFF.

The chain combines TRBV3-1 (or the pseudogene TRBV3-2) with TRBJ2-7, with 9 nucleotides matching TRBD2. J lost 5 bases, V lost 3 bases, and 8 bases had no gene match. Per the germline V gene, CDR1 is LGHDT and CDR2 is YNNKEL (reference sequence). This CDR3 has 15 amino acids. As DNA, the CDR3 is TGTGCCAGCAGCCACAGGGGTCTAGCGGGAAACGAGCAGTACTTC. This gives the protein CASSHRGLAGNEQYF.

The chain has TRBV11-2 and TRBJ1-1; 7 bases are shared with TRBD1. CDR3 size: 15 residues. The V segment lost 5 bases and the J segment 2 bases; nucleotides outside the gene matches: 8. The V gene's germline CDR1 is SGHAT and CDR2 FQNNGV. The CDR3 region is CASSSGQVRNTEAFF. As DNA, the CDR3 is TGTGCCAGCAGCAGCGGACAGGTACGAAACACTGAAGCTTTCTTT.

CDR3 loop: CASSLAETGFTEAFF. In DNA, the CDR3 is TGTGCCAGCAGCTTAGCCGAGACAGGATTCACTGAAGCTTTCTTT. The chain is built from TRBV11-2 and TRBJ1-1, with a possible D match to TRBD1 (6 bases). Looked up from germline, CDR1 is SGHAT and CDR2 is FQNNGV. The CDR3 totals 15 residues. Trimming took 1 base from V and 4 from J, leaving 13 bases between them.

The rearrangement links TRBV10-3 to TRBJ2-1; a weak D match, TRBD1 (5 bases). Per germline, CDR1 ENHRY and CDR2 SYGVKD. V was clipped by 6 bases and J by 0 bases, with 15 bases between them. This CDR3 has 16 amino acids. Here the CDR3 DNA reads TGTGCCATCAGCGGATCCCAGGGAAGCTCCTACAATGAGCAGTTCTTC. This encodes CAISGSQGSSYNEQFF.

The V and J genes are TRBV2 and TRBJ2-2; a possible D gene is TRBD2 (5 bases). This CDR3 contains 13 residues. Trimming took off 4 bases at V and 3 bases at J, with 6 bases between the two ends. From germline, CDR1 is SNHLY and CDR2 FYNNEI. CDR3 DNA: TGTGCCAGCAGTGGCGGGCACACCGGGGAGCTGTTTTTT. Translated, it gives CASSGGHTGELFF.

The rearrangement joins TRBV30 to TRBJ2-5; 7 bases are shared with TRBD1. V gave up 2 bases and J gave up 4 bases; unmatched junction bases: 10. There are 15 residues in the CDR3. In germline, CDR1 is GTSNPN, CDR2 SVGIG (reference sequence). The CDR3 nucleotides are TGTGCCTGGAGTTCCACAAAGGGGGCGGGAGAGACCCAGTACTTC. Translating it yields CAWSSTKGAGETQYF. The complete variable domain, with remaining parts taken from reference TRBV30 and TRBJ2-5, reads SQTIHQWPATLVQPVGSPLSLECTVEGTSNPNLYWYRQAAGRGLQLLFYSVGIGQISSEVPQNLSASRPQDRQFILSSKKLLLSDSGFYLCAWSSTKGAGETQYFGPGTRLLVL.

Worth noting for this clone: Distinct nucleotide sequences in the sample also encode this CDR3. V is TRBV6-4 and J is TRBJ1-1; TRBD1 is a possible D gene (5 bases). V lost 0 bases, J lost 5 bases, and 10 bases lay in between. CDR1 MRHNA and CDR2 SNTAGT come from the germline V gene. The CDR3 spans 14 residues. Written as DNA, the CDR3 is TGTGCCAGCAGTGACTCGTCGGGGGGAACTGAAGCTTTCTTT. Its protein is CASSDSSGGTEAFF.

The chain has TRBV19 and TRBJ2-1, with 7 bases aligning to TRBD2. The length of the CDR3 is 16 residues. The V and J ends lost 3 bases and 2 bases, in that order; junction bases with no gene match: 7. Germline assignment: CDR1 LNHDA and CDR2 SQIVND (reference sequence). The DNA of the CDR3 is TGTGCCAGTAGTATGATGGGCGGGAGCGCCTACAATGAGCAGTTCTTC. This codes for CASSMMGGSAYNEQFF.

The chain uses TRBV27 and TRBJ2-3; D unclear. The germline V gene has CDR1 MNHEY and CDR2 SMNVEV (reference sequence). The CDR3 has 15 amino acids. Trimming stripped 3 bases from V and 2 bases from J, with 12 bases between. The CDR3 DNA reads TGTGCCAGCAGTTTCCCCGGCGGATCCACAGATACGCAGTATTTT. This sequence encodes CASSFPGGSTDTQYF.

The rearrangement joins TRBV6-5 to TRBJ1-5; D is unclear. The CDR3 loop spans 15 amino acids. Between the trimmed V and J ends, which lost 7 bases and 3 bases, there was a span of 16 bases. The germline gives CDR1 MNHEY, CDR2 SVGAGI. CDR3 amino acids: CASTPLSGLNQPQHF. The CDR3 DNA is TGTGCCAGCACCCCCCTTTCGGGTCTCAATCAGCCCCAGCATTTT.

With respect to this clone: Other DNA sequences in the same sample also yield this CDR3. The genes are TRBV5-1 and TRBJ1-3, with 7 bases aligning to TRBD1. The trim removed 0 bases at V and 2 bases at J, leaving 2 bases unmatched. This CDR3 region has 15 residues. Germline V lookup: CDR1 SGHRS, CDR2 YFSETQ. The CDR3, as DNA: TGCGCCAGCAGCTTGGCCACAGGGGCTGGAAACACCATATATTTT. Translated, it gives CASSLATGAGNTIYF.

The gene calls are TRBV3-1 (or the pseudogene TRBV3-2) and TRBJ1-3; D uncertain. This CDR3 contains 15 residues. Germline CDR1 LGHDT, CDR2 YNNKEL (reference sequence). The germline V and J ends were trimmed by 0 bases and 4 bases, with 10 bases remaining between them. The CDR3 DNA reads TGTGCCAGCAGCCAAGATCAGATGGCCGGAAACACCATATATTTT. Translation gives CASSQDQMAGNTIYF.

Comments on this clone: The junction departs from germline at one end; a sequencing error may be responsible. This chain connects TRBV28 to TRBJ1-1; a possible D gene is TRBD1 (5 bases). The CDR3 loop spans 15 amino acids. Germline V gene data show CDR1 as MDHEN and CDR2 as SYDVKM. CDR3 residues: CAGSLPSQGTYQAFF. CDR3 DNA: TGTGCCGGCAGTTTACCTTCCCAAGGGACTTACCAAGCTTTCTTT.

The chain is built from TRBV9 and TRBJ2-3; D may be TRBD1 (5 bases). V was pared by 0 bases and J by 4 bases, with 12 bases between. The CDR3 consists of 15 residues. Per the germline V gene, CDR1 is SGDLS and CDR2 is YYNGEE. The CDR3: CASSVGWGTADTQYF. CDR3 DNA sequence: TGTGCCAGCAGCGTAGGCTGGGGCACCGCAGATACGCAGTATTTT.

This sequence joins TRBV11-2 and TRBJ1-3, with unresolved D. Germline values: CDR1 SGHAT, CDR2 FQNNGV. The CDR3 spans 14 residues. Trimming cost V 3 bases and J 4 bases, with 10 bases left between them. Here the CDR3 DNA reads TGTGCCAGCAGCTTTGGGCCAGTAGGAAACACCATATATTTT. Translation: CASSFGPVGNTIYF.

The sample holds a few counts of this clone. The chain uses TRBV4-3 and TRBJ1-3, with D perhaps TRBD1 (5 bases). Germline CDR1 and CDR2: LGHNA and YSLEER. The CDR3 loop spans 17 amino acids. Trimming stripped 0 bases from V and 7 bases from J, with 19 bases between. The CDR3 region is CASSQESIPREGNTIYF. The CDR3 bases are TGCGCCAGCAGCCAAGAGAGTATCCCCAGGGAGGGGAACACCATATATTTT.

The chain links TRBV4-2 to TRBJ1-2, with D perhaps TRBD1 (5 bases). Germline V gene sequence: CDR1 LGHNA, CDR2 YNFKEQ. This CDR3 has 18 amino acids. Trimming left V 1 base short and J 2 bases short, with 20 bases between. Here the CDR3 reads CASSQVGDFPLPNYGYTF. CDR3 nucleotide sequence: TGTGCCAGCAGCCAAGTGGGGGACTTTCCCTTGCCCAACTATGGCTACACCTTC.

Turning to this clone: The junction does not match germline at one end; this may be a read error. V gene TRBV7-7 combines with J gene TRBJ2-5; D is possibly TRBD1 (7 bases). CDR1 is SSHAT, CDR2 FNYEAQ, per germline (reference sequence). The CDR3 contains 15 residues. For the CDR3, the DNA is TGTGCTAGCAGCTCAATTCCAGGGGGACTGGAGACCCAGTACTTC. Translating it yields CASSSIPGGLETQYF. Full variable domain (outside the CDR3, taken from reference TRBV7-7 and TRBJ2-5): GAGVSQSPRYKVTKRGQDVTLRCDPISSHATLYWYQQALGQGPEFLTYFNYEAQPDKSGLPSDRFSAERPEGSISTLTIQRTEQRDSAMYRCASSSIPGGLETQYFGPGTRLLVL.

This chain joins TRBV7-3 and TRBJ2-1; TRBD1 is a possible D gene (6 bases). The CDR3 length is 20 residues. Germline V lookup: CDR1 SGHTA, CDR2 FQGTGA. Trimming took off 2 bases at V and 0 bases at J, with 23 bases between the two ends. The CDR3 is CASSLLPVSRGQSSYNEQFF. The CDR3, as DNA: TGTGCCAGCAGCTTACTCCCCGTATCTAGGGGACAAAGCTCCTACAATGAGCAGTTCTTC.

The chain joins TRBV25-1 to TRBJ1-2; D gene uncertain. The germline gives CDR1 MGHDK, CDR2 SYGVNS. The CDR3 has 12 residues. Trimming removed 5 bases at V and 3 bases at J, with 7 bases between. DNA for the CDR3: TGTGCCAGCAGTCCTTTTGACTATGGCTACACCTTC. It yields the protein CASSPFDYGYTF.

The rearrangement links TRBV11-2 to TRBJ2-7, with TRBD2 as a possible D gene (6 bases). Trimming pared 6 bases from V and 2 bases from J, leaving 14 bases between. Germline CDR1 SGHAT, CDR2 FQNNGV. This CDR3 spans 14 amino acids. Here the CDR3 DNA reads TGTGCCAGCAGTGTAGGAGGGCGGGCCTACGAGCAGTACTTC. Translation gives CASSVGGRAYEQYF.

The chain carries TRBV6-5 and TRBJ2-7; 7 positions match TRBD1. Germline CDR1 MNHEY, CDR2 SVGAGI. The CDR3 has 13 amino acids. The V segment lost 6 bases and the J segment 6 bases; nucleotides outside the gene matches: 8. The CDR3 loop is CASRGGWAGEQYF. Written as DNA, the CDR3 is TGTGCCAGCAGAGGGGGCTGGGCCGGCGAGCAGTACTTC.

This chain connects TRBV7-9 to TRBJ1-1, with 7 bases that match TRBD1. This CDR3 contains 14 residues. Trimming cost V 6 bases and J 1 base; bases outside gene matches: 5. Germline V lookup: CDR1 SEHNR, CDR2 FQNEAQ (reference sequence). This CDR3 reads CASRQDRWNTEAFF. CDR3 nucleotides: TGTGCCAGCAGGCAGGACAGGTGGAACACTGAAGCTTTCTTT.